This T cell receptor beta chain was captured in a study of blood T cell repertoires in COVID-19. The CDR3 covers 15 residues. The germline gives CDR1 LGHNT, CDR2 FRNRAP. Germline trimming cut 2 bases from V and 1 base from J; bases unmatched to any gene: 2. In the authors' methods: Scientists estimated how many nucleated cells there were by amplifying reference gene primers. Only in-frame clones appear in the TCRdb table, and some are missing; sequencing was by immunoSEQ multiplex PCR. Clone size and V and J calls were adopted from that table, with D and trimming inferred from the DNA. The table lists under 200,000 clones, 75% to 90% of them singletons. This clone has only a few counts.

The clonotype was recovered from a man aged 65-85 years with active or convalescent COVID-19. The sample consisted of peripheral blood. V is TRBV12-5 and J is TRBJ2-1; 7 nucleotides line up with TRBD2. The CDR3 DNA is TGTGCTAGTGGTTTGTCAGCGGGGTCCTACAATGAGCAGTTCTTC. Amino acid sequence: CASGLSAGSYNEQFF.